This T cell receptor (beta chain) derives from a study of shared T cell receptors in the human thymus. Germline trimming cut 3 bases from V and 4 bases from J; bases unmatched to any gene: 5. The CDR3 length is 16 residues. Germline assignment: CDR1 SEHNR and CDR2 FQNEAQ (reference sequence). Here immunoSEQ multiplex PCR was the method, and the copy in TCRdb shows in-frame clones only, minus some. Of under 850,000 clones in the sample, roughly 88% were seen once. This same sample was also taken into another study, of human thymus T cells. That report adds: Donors were healthy Finnish infants having corrective surgery for congenital heart defects. Resections removed during corrective heart surgery provided the thymus tissue used. Repertoires from thymus and blood appeared to show biased V and J gene usage. Unrelated people showed highly overlapping thymic repertoires, related research reported.

Sequenced sample: thymocytes. This clonotype originated in a boy younger than two with a congenital heart defect. The V call is TRBV7-9, the J call TRBJ1-5; 11 nucleotides align to TRBD1. The CDR3 spells CASSLEGQGENQPQHF. CDR3 DNA: TGTGCCAGCAGCTTGGAGGGACAGGGGGAAAATCAGCCCCAGCATTTT.